A selection of T cell receptor beta chains follows, all from one sample in a study of CD8 T cells in Susac syndrome. One entry per CDR3 protein results from TCRdb running MiXCR on the immunoSEQ multiplex PCR reads. The sample carries more than 110,000 distinct CDR3 sequences, 94% recorded once. The sample consisted of CD8+ T cells from PBMCs. The receptor source for this set is a human donor in good health. The CDR3 runs from the conserved cysteine through the conserved F or W. The D gene is left open where the match is weak. Size values are once, few and many counts, or a class for expanded clones, and some rows have none.

DNA	CDR3	V	D	size	J
TGCAGCGTTGTGAGTCTAGCGGACAATGAGCAGTTCTTC	CSVVSLADNEQFF	TRBV29-1	TRBD2	NA	TRBJ2-1
TGTGCCAGCAGCGTATTAGCCGGCGGTACCGGGGAGCTGTTTTTT	CASSVLAGGTGELFF	TRBV9	NA	once	TRBJ2-2
TGCAGCGTTGATGGGCAGGGTAAAGATACGCAGTATTTT	CSVDGQGKDTQYF	TRBV29-1	NA	NA	TRBJ2-3
TGTGCCAGCAGTTACCCTGAAACCGGGGAGCTGTTTTTT	CASSYPETGELFF	TRBV7-9	NA	once	TRBJ2-2
TGTGCCAGCAGCTCGACAGATAATGAGCAGTTCTTC	CASSSTDNEQFF	TRBV7-2	NA	once	TRBJ2-1
TGTGCTAGTGCTTCACGGGGACAGCTACTCGATGAGCAGTTCTTC	CASASRGQLLDEQFF	TRBV12-5	TRBD1	NA	TRBJ2-1
TGTGCCAGCAGCTCTGCGACAGATCAAGAGACCCAGTACTTC	CASSSATDQETQYF	TRBV5-5	NA	once	TRBJ2-5
TGTGCCACCAGCGAAGGGACAAACGGGGATGGCTACACCTTC	CATSEGTNGDGYTF	TRBV15	NA	NA	TRBJ1-2
TGTGCCAGCAGTTTAAGGGGGGTGTATTACGAGCAGTACTTC	CASSLRGVYYEQYF	TRBV27	NA	NA	TRBJ2-7
TGTGCCAGCAGTGACCCGGGGGAGAACACTGAAGCTTTCTTT	CASSDPGENTEAFF	TRBV25-1	NA	NA	TRBJ1-1
TGTGCCAGCAGCCGACTAGCGGGAGATGCTGGCGGTGAGCAGTTCTTC	CASSRLAGDAGGEQFF	TRBV12-3/TRBV12-4	TRBD2	NA	TRBJ2-1
TGTGCCAGCAGCCTTAGGGGGGCGGGATCCCCCTACGAGCAGTACTTC	CASSLRGAGSPYEQYF	TRBV27	NA	NA	TRBJ2-7
TGCGCCAGCAGCCAGGGTCCGAATGGGCGGAACTACAATGAGCAGTTCTTC	CASSQGPNGRNYNEQFF	TRBV4-1	NA	NA	TRBJ2-1
TGTGCCAGCAGCACGAAAACTAGCGGGAGGGCGAATGAGCAGTTCTTC	CASSTKTSGRANEQFF	TRBV9	TRBD2	NA	TRBJ2-1
TGTGCCACCAGCAGAGATCTAGGACCGTCGAGAGGTATGCAGTTCTTC	CATSRDLGPSRGMQFF	TRBV15	NA	NA	TRBJ2-1
TGTGCCTGGAGTATTGGAAGGGGCGCAGATACGCAGTATTTT	CAWSIGRGADTQYF	TRBV30	NA	NA	TRBJ2-3
TGTGCCAGCAGCCCCCAGACTAGCGCCTACGAGCAGTACTTC	CASSPQTSAYEQYF	TRBV7-9	TRBD2	NA	TRBJ2-7